The rows below give T cell receptor beta chains drawn from one sample of a study of CXCR3-negative and CXCR3-positive naive CD8 T cells. Each CDR3 protein gets one entry in TCRdb, which reprocessed the 5' RACE reads and gives no DNA. This sample's table reports around 7,000 distinct CDR3 sequences. Sequenced sample: naive CXCR3- CD8+ T cells from blood. The receptor source for this set is a human donor in good health. Some clones in this sample may be carry-over from other donors' samples. The CDR3 runs from the conserved cysteine through the conserved F or W. A row's size may be missing; if present it is once, few, many or a size class.

>medium-sized|14|TRBJ2-7|TRBV28
CASSFPTGAYEQYF
>medium-sized|15|TRBJ2-1|TRBV21-1
CASSKPGQGSGEQFF
>-|17|TRBJ1-2|TRBV16
CASSQSFAGAQGYGYTF
>-|12|TRBJ2-7|TRBV29-1
CSVTGGNYEQYF
>-|13|TRBJ2-7|TRBV6-5
CASSYGQWYEQYF
>medium-sized|14|TRBJ2-7|TRBV29-1
CSVFGLAGSYEQYF
>-|14|TRBJ2-7|TRBV5-1
CASSLGWETYEQYF
>medium-sized|14|TRBJ2-7|TRBV20-1
CSAYPAGPPYEQYF
>-|16|TRBJ2-3|TRBV10-3
CAISESSGLGADTQYF
>medium-sized|16|TRBJ2-5|TRBV5-1
CASSLALRQAEGTQYF
>medium-sized|15|TRBJ2-1|TRBV6-5
CASSYSSSSYNEQFF
>-|12|TRBJ2-3|TRBV6-6
CASRQGTDTQYF
>-|13|TRBJ2-1|TRBV29-1
CSAEGGPDNEQFF
>-|12|TRBJ1-2|TRBV7-2
CASSLVVDGYTF
>medium-sized|13|TRBJ1-2|TRBV7-9
CASSPGQSYGYTF
>-|17|TRBJ2-4|TRBV21-1
CASSKAGGRGGINIQYF
>-|16|TRBJ1-3|TRBV25-1
CASSYPAQGNWDTIYF
>-|15|TRBJ2-1|TRBV6-6
CASSDSKGSYNEQFF
>medium-sized|15|TRBJ1-2|TRBV13
CASSSRDRALDGYTF
>-|12|TRBJ2-1|TRBV29-1
CSVEEGGDEQFF
>medium-sized|16|TRBJ2-7|TRBV2
CASKEGGVSLGDEQYF
>-|18|TRBJ1-6|TRBV4-3
CASSQDQGVRDYNSPLHF
>-|13|TRBJ1-2|TRBV29-1
CSVLRGDVYGYTF
>medium-sized|14|TRBJ2-7|TRBV20-1
CSATILAGSYEQYF
>-|15|TRBJ2-5|TRBV11-2
CASSLDIYEQETQYF
>-|14|TRBJ2-7|TRBV9
CASSPHRVLSEQYF
>-|16|TRBJ2-4|TRBV24-1
CATSDSAQEDSNIQYF
>-|17|TRBJ2-1|TRBV5-1
CASSLVGSGSAHNEQFF
>medium-sized|15|TRBJ1-1|TRBV7-9
CASSLEGRGHTEAFF
>-|15|TRBJ2-1|TRBV25-1
CASSTLTGSYNEQFF
>-|18|TRBJ2-1|TRBV11-2
CASSFGDRAMRSYNEQFF
>medium-sized|14|TRBJ2-5|TRBV9
CASSVAEGQETQYF
>medium-sized|13|TRBJ1-1|TRBV29-1
CSVSGPENTEAFF
>medium-sized|13|TRBJ2-3|TRBV20-1
CSARARGENTQYF
>-|13|TRBJ2-7|TRBV29-1
CSVPEPGSYEQYF
>-|11|TRBJ2-2|TRBV2
CASRGTGELFF
>-|15|TRBJ2-2|TRBV6-5
CASRILAGATGELFF
>-|16|TRBJ2-7|TRBV12-3/TRBV12-4
CASSPPPSAGSYEQYF
>-|11|TRBJ2-1|TRBV4-1
CASEGIDEQFF
>medium-sized|14|TRBJ2-3|TRBV29-1
CSVDTPEGPDTQYF
>-|13|TRBJ2-1|TRBV12-3/TRBV12-4
CASSPPGGGEQFF
>-|15|TRBJ2-7|TRBV5-6
CASSFSLTAVYEQYF
>medium-sized|15|TRBJ1-1|TRBV7-9
CASSLVQGGDTEAFF
>-|13|TRBJ2-2|TRBV2
CASGQTNTGELFF
>-|11|TRBJ2-5|TRBV6-5
CASSNQETQYF
>-|17|TRBJ2-1|TRBV6-2/TRBV6-3
CASSYLGTSGRGNEQFF
>medium-sized|14|TRBJ2-1|TRBV29-1
CSVPGTGGYNEQFF
>-|16|TRBJ2-6|TRBV29-1
CSVDGQETSGANVLTF